This T cell receptor (beta chain) was obtained from a study of T cells in Graves' hyperthyroidism and ophthalmopathy. It was RNA transcripts that yielded the amplified TCR beta CDR3 regions. HTBI primers were employed in a first-round RT-PCR of the TCR CDR3. TCRdb re-called the multiplex PCR reads through MiXCR, storing one row per CDR3 protein. Of 300,000 to 450,000 distinct CDR3 sequences listed, more than 13% were seen once; the top ten hold approximately 29%. Germline V gene lookup returns CDR1 MGHRA and CDR2 YSYEKL. The V end was cut by 0 bases, the J end by 0 bases, with 11 bases between. The length of the CDR3 is 17 residues.

V usage is TRBV4-1 and J usage is TRBJ1-4; D perhaps matches TRBD1 (6 bases). Material for sequencing was blood. This TCR was recovered from a woman in her twenties or thirties with Graves' hyperthyroidism. The CDR3 DNA sequence: TGCGCCAGCAGCCAAGATATACAGGGATCAACTAATGAAAAACTGTTTTTT. Its protein product is CASSQDIQGSTNEKLFF.